This TCR beta chain was obtained from a study of CD8 T cells in ankylosing spondylitis. This clonotype has ten or more counts. TCRdb called the 5' RACE reads again in MiXCR, with one record for every CDR3 protein. The sample comprises some 100,000 distinct CDR3 sequences, roughly 8% of which are singletons, and more than 9.5% rests with the top ten. The sequence came from a male donor with ankylosing spondylitis or in good health (not recorded which). The specimen was blood, either unsorted or a sorted T cell fraction (not recorded which).

CDR3 sequence (DNA): TGTGCCAGCAGTTACCCAGGGCACCAGGGGGGCACCGGGGAGCTGTTTTTT. Its protein is CASSYPGHQGGTGELFF. The rearrangement joins TRBV6-5 to TRBJ2-2, with a tentative D call TRBD1 (7 bases). The germline V gene encodes CDR1 MNHEY and CDR2 SVGAGI. With 2 bases removed from V and 4 bases from J, the gap between germline ends came to 17 bases. CDR3 size: 17 residues.